Below, one T cell receptor (beta chain) is given with its context. Its antigen is not known. These data are taken from a study of cytomegalovirus exposure and HLA in healthy donors. General study points: Cytomegalovirus-associated status was assigned to approximately 160 TCR beta chains. The study carried out a later analysis of TCR beta sequences. It associated around 17,000 of them with specific HLA alleles at a false discovery rate of 0.05. Trimming of TCR beta V- and J-genes showed a link, identified in a later analysis, to a missense DCLRE1C variant.

The CDR3 loop spans 13 amino acids. V lost 0 bases, J lost 10 bases, and 4 bases stayed unmatched. Germline assignment: CDR1 MNHNS and CDR2 SASEGT. PCR involved 60 Vbeta and 13 Jbeta primers. Measured with immunoSEQ multiplex PCR; TCRdb has only the in-frame clones, and not every one. The data show 110,000 to 150,000 clones, 70% seen once. The rearrangement joins TRBV6-1 to TRBJ1-1; TRBD1 matches 8 bases. This receptor was identified in a woman in her sixties in good health and CMV-seropositive. The sample comprised PBMCs. As DNA, the CDR3 is TGTGCCAGCAGTGAAGCGGGTGACAGGGGAGCTTTCTTT. Translation gives CASSEAGDRGAFF.